These T cell receptor beta chains were read from a single sample in a study of blood T cell repertoires in COVID-19. TCRdb keeps only in-frame clones here, not all; method: immunoSEQ multiplex PCR. The sample lists some 71,000 clones, about 80% occurring once. Sequencing used peripheral blood. The origin of the receptors is a woman in her 70s with acute or convalescent COVID-19. Each CDR3 is given with its conserved first and last residue. The order of the fields is D gene, J gene, CDR3 length, V gene, clone size, CDR3 DNA, CDR3 protein. The D gene is left open where the match is weak. Size tells how often a clone was seen (once, few, many) or the class of an expanded clone, and some rows leave it out.

NA | TRBJ2-7 | 14 | TRBV11-2 | NA | TGTGCCAGCAGCTTAGGTACTAGTATCTACGAGCAGTACTTC | CASSLGTSIYEQYF
TRBD1 | TRBJ1-1 | 14 | TRBV7-9 | NA | TGTGCCAGCAGATTGGGACAGGGGAACACTGAAGCTTTCTTT | CASRLGQGNTEAFF
TRBD1 | TRBJ2-3 | 16 | TRBV19 | NA | TGTGCCAGTAGTAGATGGACAGGGGGCCGGACAGATACGCAGTATTTT | CASSRWTGGRTDTQYF
TRBD2 | TRBJ2-2 | 15 | TRBV28 | NA | TGTGCCAGCACCGCGGGAGTTGCGAACACCGGGGAGCTGTTTTTT | CASTAGVANTGELFF
NA | TRBJ2-6 | 15 | TRBV6-5 | NA | TGTGCCAGCAGTCCAGGGGCGGCTGGGGCCAACGTCCTGACTTTC | CASSPGAAGANVLTF
NA | TRBJ1-1 | 14 | TRBV3-1/TRBV3-2 | NA | TGTGCCAGCAGCCACGAGGACAGGAACACTGAAGCTTTCTTT | CASSHEDRNTEAFF
TRBD2 | TRBJ2-7 | 15 | TRBV7-2 | NA | TGTGCCAGCAGCTCTAGCGGGTGGACATCCTACGAGCAGTACTTC | CASSSSGWTSYEQYF
NA | TRBJ1-6 | 13 | TRBV2 | NA | TGTGCCAGCAGTACAGGTCTCAATTCACCCCTCCACTTT | CASSTGLNSPLHF
NA | TRBJ1-6 | 15 | TRBV5-1 | once | TGCGCCAGCAGCTTAAATTCCGCTCAGAATTCACCCCTCCACTTT | CASSLNSAQNSPLHF
NA | TRBJ2-1 | 14 | TRBV24-1 | NA | TGTGCCACCAGTGATTCATTAGGCGCAGCGGAGCAGTTCTTC | CATSDSLGAAEQFF
NA | TRBJ1-1 | 13 | TRBV29-1 | NA | TGCAGCGTTGAACAGGGTGGGAACACTGAAGCTTTCTTT | CSVEQGGNTEAFF
TRBD1 | TRBJ2-7 | 14 | TRBV5-4 | NA | TGTGCCAGCAGCGGGAAACAGGGGACCTACGAGCAGTACTTC | CASSGKQGTYEQYF
TRBD2 | TRBJ2-1 | 20 | TRBV11-2 | few | TGTGCCAGCAGCTTAGACGTACCGGGACTAGCGGGGGGGGAAAACAATGAGCAGTTCTTC | CASSLDVPGLAGGENNEQFF
NA | TRBJ1-2 | 13 | TRBV12-3/TRBV12-4 | once | TGTGCCAGCAGTTTAAGTCCAGGCCGGGGCTACACCTTC | CASSLSPGRGYTF
NA | TRBJ1-5 | 16 | TRBV28 | NA | TGTGCCAGCAGAGGGTTTAGGAGGGGAAGCAATCAGCCCCAGCATTTT | CASRGFRRGSNQPQHF
NA | TRBJ2-2 | 15 | TRBV3-1/TRBV3-2 | NA | TGTGCCAGCAGCTTATTGCAGGGGAATGACGGGGAGCTGTTTTTT | CASSLLQGNDGELFF
NA | TRBJ1-1 | 14 | TRBV29-1 | NA | TGCAGCGTTGACAGGGGTCAAATGAACACTGAAGCTTTCTTT | CSVDRGQMNTEAFF
NA | TRBJ1-2 | 14 | TRBV4-3 | NA | TGCGCCAGCAGCCAAGAAAGGGGAACCTATGGCTACACCTTC | CASSQERGTYGYTF
NA | TRBJ2-5 | 10 | TRBV20-1 | NA | TGCAGTGCTAGACGAGAGACCCAGTACTTC | CSARRETQYF
NA | TRBJ1-1 | 15 | TRBV28 | NA | TGTGCCAGCAGTTTGTATCGGTCGAGGGACACTGAAGCTTTCTTT | CASSLYRSRDTEAFF
NA | TRBJ1-5 | 13 | TRBV7-2 | NA | TGTGCCAGCAGCGCCGACAGAAATCAGCCCCAGCATTTT | CASSADRNQPQHF
TRBD2 | TRBJ2-2 | 20 | TRBV4-1 | NA | TGCGCCAGCAGCCAAGATCCCCCCTTTGTTAGCGGGAGTGGAACCGGGGAGCTGTTTTTT | CASSQDPPFVSGSGTGELFF
TRBD1 | TRBJ1-6 | 15 | TRBV7-2 | NA | TGTGCCAGCAGCTTCGCCGGGACAGGAGATTCACCCCTCCACTTT | CASSFAGTGDSPLHF
TRBD1 | TRBJ1-6 | 13 | TRBV10-3 | NA | TGTGCCAGTTGTACAGGGGTAGATTCACCCCTCCACTTT | CASCTGVDSPLHF
NA | TRBJ1-5 | 13 | TRBV5-6 | NA | TGTGCCAGCAGCCCGGGGGGCAATCAGCCCCAGCATTTT | CASSPGGNQPQHF
TRBD2 | TRBJ2-7 | 16 | TRBV28 | NA | TGTGCCAGCAGTTCCCCGTGGGTAGCGGGAGTGGGCGAGCAGTACTTC | CASSSPWVAGVGEQYF
NA | TRBJ2-1 | 16 | TRBV5-4 | NA | TGTGCCAGCAGCCCGCCTAGCACCCTCTCCTACAATGAGCAGTTCTTC | CASSPPSTLSYNEQFF
TRBD2 | TRBJ2-3 | 16 | TRBV7-2 | NA | TGTGCCAGCAGCTTAGCAGCGGGAGAGGGCCGTGATACGCAGTATTTT | CASSLAAGEGRDTQYF
NA | TRBJ1-4 | 15 | TRBV5-4 | NA | TGTGCCAGCAGCGCGACAGTGGATTCGGAAGAAAAACTGTTTTTT | CASSATVDSEEKLFF
TRBD1 | TRBJ2-7 | 15 | TRBV5-1 | NA | TGCGCCAGCAGCTTGCTCCGGGACAGTTCCTACGAGCAGTACTTC | CASSLLRDSSYEQYF
NA | TRBJ2-5 | 11 | TRBV29-1 | NA | TGCAGCGGGGCCACAGGGGAGACCCAGTACTTC | CSGATGETQYF
TRBD1 | TRBJ2-1 | 20 | TRBV19 | NA | TGTGCCAGTAGACACCTAACGGGACAGGGGGCTGGTGAGTCCTACAATGAGCAGTTCTTC | CASRHLTGQGAGESYNEQFF
NA | TRBJ2-4 | 13 | TRBV19 | NA | TGTGCCAGTAGTATACCAGGGCAAAACATTCAGTACTTC | CASSIPGQNIQYF
NA | TRBJ1-6 | 16 | TRBV10-3 | NA | TGTGCCACCCAAAAGGCGGGGAGCTCCTATAATTCACCCCTCCACTTT | CATQKAGSSYNSPLHF
NA | TRBJ1-4 | 19 | TRBV7-2 | NA | TGTGCCAGCAGCTTAAGGGCAACGGGGGGCGCTGCGACTAATGAAAAACTGTTTTTT | CASSLRATGGAATNEKLFF
TRBD2 | TRBJ2-2 | 15 | TRBV7-9 | NA | TGTGCCAGTCAGACTAGCGGGAAGCACACCGGGGAGCTGTTTTTT | CASQTSGKHTGELFF
NA | TRBJ1-4 | 14 | TRBV5-5 | NA | TGTGCCAGCAGCTTGTGGCAGGGTGGCGAAAAACTGTTTTTT | CASSLWQGGEKLFF